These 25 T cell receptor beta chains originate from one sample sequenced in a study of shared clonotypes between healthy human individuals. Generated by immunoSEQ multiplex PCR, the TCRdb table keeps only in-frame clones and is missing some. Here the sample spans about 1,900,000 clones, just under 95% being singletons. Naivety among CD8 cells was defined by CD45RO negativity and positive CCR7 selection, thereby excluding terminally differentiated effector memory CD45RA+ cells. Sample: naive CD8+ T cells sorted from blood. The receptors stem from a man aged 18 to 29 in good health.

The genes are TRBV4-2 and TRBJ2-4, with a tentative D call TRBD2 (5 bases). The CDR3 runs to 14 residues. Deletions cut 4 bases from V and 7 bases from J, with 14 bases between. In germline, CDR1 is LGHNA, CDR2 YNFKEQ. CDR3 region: CASSLSGRTNIQYF. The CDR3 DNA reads TGTGCCAGCAGCCTGTCAGGCCGGACTAACATTCAGTACTTC.

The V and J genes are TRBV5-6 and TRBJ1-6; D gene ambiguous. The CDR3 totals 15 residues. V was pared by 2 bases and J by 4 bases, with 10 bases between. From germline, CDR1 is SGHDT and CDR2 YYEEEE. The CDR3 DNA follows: TGTGCCAGCAGCTTTGAAGGAGTTTATAATTCACCCCTCCACTTT. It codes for CASSFEGVYNSPLHF.

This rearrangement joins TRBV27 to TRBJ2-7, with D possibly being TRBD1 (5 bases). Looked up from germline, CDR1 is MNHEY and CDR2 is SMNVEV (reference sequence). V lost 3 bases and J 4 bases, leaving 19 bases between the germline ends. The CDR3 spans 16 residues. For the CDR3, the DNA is TGTGCCAGCAGTTTTTCAAGGGGTAATCACTATTACGAGCAGTACTTC. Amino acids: CASSFSRGNHYYEQYF.

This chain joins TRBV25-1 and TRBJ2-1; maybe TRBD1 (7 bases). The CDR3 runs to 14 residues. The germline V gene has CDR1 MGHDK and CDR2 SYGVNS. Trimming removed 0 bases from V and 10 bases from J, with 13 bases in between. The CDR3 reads CASSEYIQGGEQFF. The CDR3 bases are TGTGCCAGCAGTGAATATATCCAGGGGGGCGAGCAGTTCTTC.

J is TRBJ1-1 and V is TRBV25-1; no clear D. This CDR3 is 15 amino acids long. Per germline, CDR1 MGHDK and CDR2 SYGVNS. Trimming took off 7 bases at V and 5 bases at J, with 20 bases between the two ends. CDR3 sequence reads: CASTRTEGRRTEAFF. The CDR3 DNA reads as TGTGCCAGCACCCGGACGGAGGGAAGGAGGACTGAAGCTTTCTTT. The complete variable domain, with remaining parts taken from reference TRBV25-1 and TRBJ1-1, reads EADIYQTPRYLVIGTGKKITLECSQTMGHDKMYWYQQDPGMELHLIHYSYGVNSTEKGDLSSESTVSRIRTEHFPLTLESARPSHTSQYLCASTRTEGRRTEAFFGQGTRLTVV.

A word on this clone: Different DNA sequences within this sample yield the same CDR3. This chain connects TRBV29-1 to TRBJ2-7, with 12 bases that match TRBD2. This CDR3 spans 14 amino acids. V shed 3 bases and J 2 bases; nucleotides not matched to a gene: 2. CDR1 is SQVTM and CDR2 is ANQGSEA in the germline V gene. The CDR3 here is CSVETSGSTYEQYF. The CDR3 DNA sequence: TGCAGCGTTGAGACTAGCGGGAGTACCTACGAGCAGTACTTC.

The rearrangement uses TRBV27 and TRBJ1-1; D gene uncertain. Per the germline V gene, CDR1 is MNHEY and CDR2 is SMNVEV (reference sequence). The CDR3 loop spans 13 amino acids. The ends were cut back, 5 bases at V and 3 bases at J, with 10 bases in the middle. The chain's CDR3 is CASSPRVDTEAFF. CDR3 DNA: TGTGCCAGCAGTCCTCGGGTGGACACTGAAGCTTTCTTT.

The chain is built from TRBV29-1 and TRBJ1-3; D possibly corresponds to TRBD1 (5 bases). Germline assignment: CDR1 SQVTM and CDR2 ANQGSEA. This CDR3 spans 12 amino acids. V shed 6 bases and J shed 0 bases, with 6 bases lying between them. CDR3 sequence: CSVGHSGNTIYF. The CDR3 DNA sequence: TGCAGCGTAGGACACTCTGGAAACACCATATATTTT.

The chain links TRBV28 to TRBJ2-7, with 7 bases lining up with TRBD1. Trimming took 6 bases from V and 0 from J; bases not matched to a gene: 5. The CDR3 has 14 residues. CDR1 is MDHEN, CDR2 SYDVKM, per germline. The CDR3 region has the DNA TGTGCCAGCAGCCCGGGACAGAGCTCCTACGAGCAGTACTTC. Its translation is CASSPGQSSYEQYF.

This chain's CDR3 is CASSLSGVKETQYF. CDR3 in DNA: TGTGCCAGCAGCTTAAGTGGGGTAAAAGAGACCCAGTACTTC. The V and J genes are TRBV11-2 and TRBJ2-5; no clear D gene. In germline, CDR1 is SGHAT, CDR2 FQNNGV. Between the trimmed V and J ends, which lost 2 bases and 3 bases, there was a span of 10 bases. This CDR3 region has 14 residues. The variable domain in full, completed from reference TRBV11-2 and TRBJ2-5, reads EAGVAQSPRYKIIEKRQSVAFWCNPISGHATLYWYQQILGQGPKLLIQFQNNGVVDDSQLPKDRFSAERLKGVDSTLKIQPAKLEDSAVYLCASSLSGVKETQYFGPGTRLLVL.

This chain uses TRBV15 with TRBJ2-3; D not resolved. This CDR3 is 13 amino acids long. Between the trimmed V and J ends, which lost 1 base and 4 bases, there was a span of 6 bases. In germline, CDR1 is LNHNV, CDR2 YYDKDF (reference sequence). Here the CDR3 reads CATSRAIPDTQYF. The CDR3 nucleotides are TGTGCCACCAGCAGAGCAATCCCAGATACGCAGTATTTT.

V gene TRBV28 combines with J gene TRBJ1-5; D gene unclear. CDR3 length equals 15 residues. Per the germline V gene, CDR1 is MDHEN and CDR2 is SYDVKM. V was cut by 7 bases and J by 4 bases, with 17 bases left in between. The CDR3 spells CASTQTGLGNQPQHF. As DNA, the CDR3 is TGTGCCAGCACACAGACGGGTCTGGGGAATCAGCCCCAGCATTTT.

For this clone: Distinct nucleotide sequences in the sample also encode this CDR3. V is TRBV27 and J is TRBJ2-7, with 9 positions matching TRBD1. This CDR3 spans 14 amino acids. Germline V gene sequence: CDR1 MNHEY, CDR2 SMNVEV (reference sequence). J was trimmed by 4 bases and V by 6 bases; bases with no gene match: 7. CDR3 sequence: CASSAGTGTYEQYF. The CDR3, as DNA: TGTGCCAGCAGCGCCGGGACAGGGACGTACGAGCAGTACTTC.

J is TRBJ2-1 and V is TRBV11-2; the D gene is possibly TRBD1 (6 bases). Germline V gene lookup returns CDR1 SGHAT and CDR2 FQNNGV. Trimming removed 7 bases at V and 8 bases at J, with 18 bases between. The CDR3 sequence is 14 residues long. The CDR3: CASNTAGTSHEQFF. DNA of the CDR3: TGTGCCAGCAACACGGCAGGGACAAGTCATGAGCAGTTCTTC.

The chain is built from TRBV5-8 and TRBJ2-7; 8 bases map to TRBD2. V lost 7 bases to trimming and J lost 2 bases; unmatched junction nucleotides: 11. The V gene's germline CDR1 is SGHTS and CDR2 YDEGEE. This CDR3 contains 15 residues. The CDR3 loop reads CASEGAGDIPYEQYF. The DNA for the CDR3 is TGTGCCAGCGAGGGAGCGGGAGATATCCCCTACGAGCAGTACTTC.

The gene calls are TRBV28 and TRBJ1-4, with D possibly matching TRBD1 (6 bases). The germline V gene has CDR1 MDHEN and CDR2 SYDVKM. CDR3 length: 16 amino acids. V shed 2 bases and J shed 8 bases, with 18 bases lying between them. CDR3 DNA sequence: TGTGCCAGCAGTTTAAACAGGGAGGGAGGGAAAGAAAAACTGTTTTTT. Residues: CASSLNREGGKEKLFF.

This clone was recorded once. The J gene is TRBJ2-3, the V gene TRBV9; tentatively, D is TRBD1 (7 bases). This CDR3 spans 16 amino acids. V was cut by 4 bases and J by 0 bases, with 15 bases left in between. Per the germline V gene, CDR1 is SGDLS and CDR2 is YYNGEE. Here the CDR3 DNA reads TGTGCCAGCAGCCTACGGACAGGACTAAGCACAGATACGCAGTATTTT. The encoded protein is CASSLRTGLSTDTQYF.

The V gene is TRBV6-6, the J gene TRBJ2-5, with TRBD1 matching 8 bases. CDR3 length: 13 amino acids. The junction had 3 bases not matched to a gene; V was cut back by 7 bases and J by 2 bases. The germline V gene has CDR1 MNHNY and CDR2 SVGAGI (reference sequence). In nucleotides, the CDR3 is TGTGCCAGCAAAGACAGGGGTCAAGAGACCCAGTACTTC. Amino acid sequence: CASKDRGQETQYF.

The DNA of the CDR3 is TGCGCCAGCAGCCATGAAGACAGGGCCGAAGCTTTCTTT. As protein: CASSHEDRAEAFF. The rearrangement joins TRBV4-1 to TRBJ1-1; TRBD1 aligns across 7 bases. Germline CDR1 is MGHRA and CDR2 is YSYEKL. Trimming removed 3 bases from V and 8 bases from J; junction bases left unmatched: 6. This CDR3 contains 13 residues.

The CDR3 loop is CASSLFPAGGPTDTQYF. The CDR3 DNA reads as TGTGCCAGCAGTTTGTTCCCAGCGGGAGGACCCACAGATACGCAGTATTTT. The chain combines TRBV27 with TRBJ2-3; 9 positions agree with TRBD2. This CDR3 has 17 residues. The germline V gene encodes CDR1 MNHEY and CDR2 SMNVEV (reference sequence). Unmatched junction bases numbered 9, after V lost 3 bases and J lost 2 bases.

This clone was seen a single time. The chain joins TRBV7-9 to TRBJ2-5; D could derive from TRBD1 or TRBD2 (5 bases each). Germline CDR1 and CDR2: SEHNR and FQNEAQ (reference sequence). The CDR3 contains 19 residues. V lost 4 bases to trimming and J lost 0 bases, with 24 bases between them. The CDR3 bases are TGTGCCAGCAGCTCATATCGGGAACTTCCGGGACGGCACCAAGAGACCCAGTACTTC. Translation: CASSSYRELPGRHQETQYF.

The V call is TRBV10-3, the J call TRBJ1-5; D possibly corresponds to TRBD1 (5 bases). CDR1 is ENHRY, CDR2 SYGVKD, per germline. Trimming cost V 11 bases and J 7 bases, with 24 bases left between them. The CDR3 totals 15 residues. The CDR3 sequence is CAAFVFGVGVQPQHF. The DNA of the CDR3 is TGTGCCGCTTTTGTATTCGGGGTGGGGGTGCAGCCCCAGCATTTT.

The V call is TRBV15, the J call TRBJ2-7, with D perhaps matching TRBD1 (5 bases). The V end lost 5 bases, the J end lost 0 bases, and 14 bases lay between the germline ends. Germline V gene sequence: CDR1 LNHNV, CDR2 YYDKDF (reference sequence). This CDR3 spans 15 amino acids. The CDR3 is CATSLGAESSYEQYF. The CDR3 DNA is TGTGCCACCAGCTTAGGGGCGGAAAGCTCCTACGAGCAGTACTTC.

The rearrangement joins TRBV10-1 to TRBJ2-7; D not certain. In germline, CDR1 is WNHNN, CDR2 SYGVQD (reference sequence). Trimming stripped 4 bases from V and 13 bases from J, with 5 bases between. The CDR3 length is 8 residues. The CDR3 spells CASSVHYF. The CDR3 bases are TGCGCCAGCAGTGTCCATTACTTC.

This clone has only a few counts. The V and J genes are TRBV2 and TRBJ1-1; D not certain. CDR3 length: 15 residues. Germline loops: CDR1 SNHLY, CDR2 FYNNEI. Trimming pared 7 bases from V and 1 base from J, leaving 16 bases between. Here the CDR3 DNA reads TGTGCCAGCATCTCGCCGGGAACCACGAACACTGAAGCTTTCTTT. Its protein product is CASISPGTTNTEAFF.